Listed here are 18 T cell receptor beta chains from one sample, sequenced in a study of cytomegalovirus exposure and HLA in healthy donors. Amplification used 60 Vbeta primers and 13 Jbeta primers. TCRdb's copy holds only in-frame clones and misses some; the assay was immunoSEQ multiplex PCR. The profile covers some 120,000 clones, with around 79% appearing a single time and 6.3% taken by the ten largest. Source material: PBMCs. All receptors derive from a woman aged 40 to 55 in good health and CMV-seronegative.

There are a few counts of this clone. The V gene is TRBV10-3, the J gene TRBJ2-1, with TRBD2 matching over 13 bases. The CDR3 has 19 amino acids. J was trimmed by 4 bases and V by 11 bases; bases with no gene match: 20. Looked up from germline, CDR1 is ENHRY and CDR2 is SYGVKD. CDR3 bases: TGTGCCCCCCTTGGCGGGGAAACAGGGGGACTAGCGGGATACAATGAGCAGTTCTTC. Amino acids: CAPLGGETGGLAGYNEQFF.

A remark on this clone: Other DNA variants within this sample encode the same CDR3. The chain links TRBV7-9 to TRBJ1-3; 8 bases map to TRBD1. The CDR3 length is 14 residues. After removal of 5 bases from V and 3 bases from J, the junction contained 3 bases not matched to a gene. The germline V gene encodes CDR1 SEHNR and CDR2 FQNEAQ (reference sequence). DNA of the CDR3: TGTGCCAGCAGCCTAACAGGGGGTGGAAACACCATATATTTT. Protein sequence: CASSLTGGGNTIYF.

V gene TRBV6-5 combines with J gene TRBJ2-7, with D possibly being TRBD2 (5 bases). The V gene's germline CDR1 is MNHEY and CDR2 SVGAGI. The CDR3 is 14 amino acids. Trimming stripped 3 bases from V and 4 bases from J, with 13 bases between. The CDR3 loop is CASSYRGWVYEQYF. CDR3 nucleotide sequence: TGTGCCAGCAGTTATCGGGGTTGGGTATACGAGCAGTACTTC.

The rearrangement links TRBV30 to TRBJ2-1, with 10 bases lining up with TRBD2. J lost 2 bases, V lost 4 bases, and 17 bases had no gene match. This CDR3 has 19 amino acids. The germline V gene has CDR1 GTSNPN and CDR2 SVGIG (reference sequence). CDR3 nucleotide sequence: TGTGCCTGGACCAAACCGGCTAGCGGGAGTGAGGGGACCTACAATGAGCAGTTCTTC. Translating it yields CAWTKPASGSEGTYNEQFF.

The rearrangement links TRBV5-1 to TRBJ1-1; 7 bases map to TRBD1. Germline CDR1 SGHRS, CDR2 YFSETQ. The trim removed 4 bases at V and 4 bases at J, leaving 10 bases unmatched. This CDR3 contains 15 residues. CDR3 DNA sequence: TGCGCCAGCAGCCTAACGACAGGGCCGAGCACTGAAGCTTTCTTT. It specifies CASSLTTGPSTEAFF.

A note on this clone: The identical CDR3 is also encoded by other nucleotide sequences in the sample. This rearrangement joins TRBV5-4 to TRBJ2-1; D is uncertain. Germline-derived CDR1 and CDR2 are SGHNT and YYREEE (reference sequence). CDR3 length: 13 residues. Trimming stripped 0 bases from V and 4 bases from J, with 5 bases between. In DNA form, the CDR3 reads TGTGCCAGCAGCTTGGGAGGATACAATGAGCAGTTCTTC. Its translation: CASSLGGYNEQFF.

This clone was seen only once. CDR3 loop: CASSYSGGGDEQFF. DNA of the CDR3: TGCGCCAGCAGTTATTCTGGGGGCGGAGATGAGCAGTTCTTC. The chain joins TRBV10-2 to TRBJ2-1; TRBD1 might be the D (6 bases). V shed 5 bases and J shed 8 bases, with 16 bases lying between them. Looked up from germline, CDR1 is WSHSY and CDR2 is SAAADI. The CDR3 covers 14 residues.

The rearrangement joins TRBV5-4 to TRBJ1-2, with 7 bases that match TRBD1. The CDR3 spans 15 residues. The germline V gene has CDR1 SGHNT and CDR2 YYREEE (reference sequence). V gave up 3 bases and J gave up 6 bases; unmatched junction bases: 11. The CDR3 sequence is CASSWRGGALNGYTF. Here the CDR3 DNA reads TGTGCCAGCAGCTGGAGAGGGGGCGCGTTGAATGGCTACACCTTC.

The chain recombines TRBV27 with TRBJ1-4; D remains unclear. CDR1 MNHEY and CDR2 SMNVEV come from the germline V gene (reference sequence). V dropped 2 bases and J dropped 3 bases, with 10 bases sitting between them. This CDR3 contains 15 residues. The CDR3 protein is CASSLHGPANEKLFF. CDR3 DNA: TGTGCCAGCAGTTTACATGGGCCAGCTAATGAAAAACTGTTTTTT.

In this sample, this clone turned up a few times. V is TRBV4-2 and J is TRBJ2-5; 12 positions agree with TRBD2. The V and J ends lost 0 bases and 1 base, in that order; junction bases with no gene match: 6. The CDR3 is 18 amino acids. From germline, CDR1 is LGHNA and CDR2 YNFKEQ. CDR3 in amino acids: CASSQEASGRAGQETQYF. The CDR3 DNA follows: TGTGCCAGCAGCCAAGAGGCTAGCGGGAGGGCGGGCCAAGAGACCCAGTACTTC.

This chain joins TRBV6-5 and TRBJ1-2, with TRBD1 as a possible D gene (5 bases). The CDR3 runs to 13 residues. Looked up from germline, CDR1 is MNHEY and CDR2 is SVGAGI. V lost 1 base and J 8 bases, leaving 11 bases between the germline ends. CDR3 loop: CASSYYLGEGYTF. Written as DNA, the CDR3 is TGTGCCAGCAGTTACTATTTAGGGGAAGGCTACACCTTC.

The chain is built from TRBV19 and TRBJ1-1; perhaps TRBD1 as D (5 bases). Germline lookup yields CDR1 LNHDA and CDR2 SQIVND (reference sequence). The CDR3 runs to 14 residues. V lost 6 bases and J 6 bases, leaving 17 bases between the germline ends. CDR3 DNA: TGTGCCAGTAGACCGGTGATGGGGCAGGCTGAAGCTTTCTTT. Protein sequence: CASRPVMGQAEAFF. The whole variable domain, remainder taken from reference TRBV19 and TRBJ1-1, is DGGITQSPKYLFRKEGQNVTLSCEQNLNHDAMYWYRQDPGQGLRLIYYSQIVNDFQKGDIAEGYSVSREKKESFPLTVTSAQKNPTAFYLCASRPVMGQAEAFFGQGTRLTVV.

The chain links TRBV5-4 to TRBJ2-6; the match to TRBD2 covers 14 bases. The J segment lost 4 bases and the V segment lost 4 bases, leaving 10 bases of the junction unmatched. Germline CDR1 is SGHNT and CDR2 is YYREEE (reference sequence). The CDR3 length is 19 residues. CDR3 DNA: TGTGCCAGCAGCCTTGGACTAGCGGGAGGCCTTCGAGGGGCCAACGTCCTGACTTTC. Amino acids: CASSLGLAGGLRGANVLTF.

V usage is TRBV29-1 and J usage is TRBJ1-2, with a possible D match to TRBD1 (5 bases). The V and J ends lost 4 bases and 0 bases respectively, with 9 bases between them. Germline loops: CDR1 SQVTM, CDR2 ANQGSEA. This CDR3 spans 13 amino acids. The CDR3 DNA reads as TGCAGCGTTGGGGCAGGGACTAACTATGGCTACACCTTC. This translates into CSVGAGTNYGYTF.

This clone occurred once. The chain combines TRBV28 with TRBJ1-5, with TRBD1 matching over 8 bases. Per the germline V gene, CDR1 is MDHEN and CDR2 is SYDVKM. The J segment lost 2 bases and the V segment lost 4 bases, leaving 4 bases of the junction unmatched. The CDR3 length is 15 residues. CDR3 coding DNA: TGTGCCAGCAGTTCAGGGGGCCTGGGCAATCAGCCCCAGCATTTT. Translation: CASSSGGLGNQPQHF.

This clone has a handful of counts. The CDR3 sequence: CASSQMKLAGGNEQFF. CDR3 bases: TGTGCCAGCAGCCAAATGAAACTAGCGGGGGGCAATGAGCAGTTCTTC. The V call is TRBV14, the J call TRBJ2-1, with 12 bases matching TRBD2. V gave up 2 bases and J gave up 6 bases; unmatched junction bases: 5. The CDR3 runs to 16 residues. CDR1 is SGHDN and CDR2 is FVKESK in the germline V gene. The full variable domain, with the rest looked up from reference TRBV14 and TRBJ2-1, is EAGVTQFPSHSVIEKGQTVTLRCDPISGHDNLYWYRRVMGKEIKFLLHFVKESKQDESGMPNNRFLAERTGGTYSTLKVQPAELEDSGVYFCASSQMKLAGGNEQFFGPGTRLTVL.

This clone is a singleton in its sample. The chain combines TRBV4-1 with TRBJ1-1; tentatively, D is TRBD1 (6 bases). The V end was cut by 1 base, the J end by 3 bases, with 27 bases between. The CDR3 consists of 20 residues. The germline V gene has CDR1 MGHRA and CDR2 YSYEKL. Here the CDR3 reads CASSQGGGWLGGRGDTEAFF. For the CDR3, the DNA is TGCGCCAGCAGCCAAGGAGGGGGTTGGTTAGGAGGACGCGGCGACACTGAAGCTTTCTTT.

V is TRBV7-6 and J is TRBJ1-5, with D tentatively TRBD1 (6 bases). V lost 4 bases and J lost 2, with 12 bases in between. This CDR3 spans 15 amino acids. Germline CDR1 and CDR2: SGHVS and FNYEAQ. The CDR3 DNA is TGTGCCAGCAGCTCCGAAGCAGGGGGCAATCAGCCCCAGCATTTT. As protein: CASSSEAGGNQPQHF.